This TCR beta chain was documented in a study of control samples from healthy donors and cancer patients. Here immunoSEQ multiplex PCR was the method, and the copy in TCRdb shows in-frame clones only, minus some. The sample lists over 150,000 clones, 80% to 95% occurring once. CDR1 and CDR2 (germline): KGHSH, LQKENI. Between the trimmed V and J ends, which lost 4 bases and 2 bases, there was a span of 15 bases. The CDR3 sequence is 16 residues long. Material: blood. The chain couples TRBV18 to TRBJ1-5; unclear D gene. The TCR was taken from a man younger than 30 in good health. CDR3 protein: CASSQAGIAGNQPQHF. Written as DNA, the CDR3 is TGTGCCAGCTCACAAGCGGGAATTGCTGGCAATCAGCCCCAGCATTTT.